This TCR beta chain was profiled in a study of radiotherapy plus CTLA-4 blockade in lung cancer (dated 2018 in TCRdb). Regarding the complete study: Objective responses were observed in 15% to 20% of enrolled patients, and disease control was achieved in 25% to 35%.

The table lists this clone with a count of one. This receptor's antigen is unknown. The input lacks base qualities; no much larger clone sits a single base away. Overall results and qualifications from the work: Increased serum interferon-beta after radiation, together with early dynamic changes in blood T cell clones, were reported to be the strongest predictors of response. After treatment with radiotherapy and ipilimumab, TCR clones that originated in tumors expanded in peripheral blood.

In this study, focal radiation therapy paired with CTLA-4 blockade (ipilimumab) was tested in patients who had chemo-refractory metastatic non-small-cell lung cancer. The receptor library was made with the immunoSEQ multiplex PCR assay. TCRdb stores this immuneACCESS table with in-frame sequences only. Part of the clones is absent; in the studies checked, under half of the shortfall reflects unresolved V genes, and no reason is known for the rest. This sample is represented by 32,000 or so clones; 70% to 75% of them were singletons. Around 14% of the sample lies in the top ten. The germline V gene (reference sequence) yields SGHAT for CDR1 and FQDESV for CDR2. The V and J ends are trimmed by 6 bases and 10 bases, leaving 10 bases between them. Including cysteine and phenylalanine, the CDR3 has 11 amino acids. The CDR3 DNA has 33 bases and is translated from base 1.

The sequence was collected from a human donor with non-small cell lung cancer that progressed on radiotherapy plus ipilimumab. Recombination connected TRBV11-1 to TRBJ2-1; a tentative D call is TRBD1 (7 bases match). This material consisted of peripheral blood, taken from a patient treated with radiotherapy plus ipilimumab. The CDR3 amino acid sequence is: CASSPGGEQFF. The DNA sequence follows: TGTGCCAGCAGTCCAGGGGGGGAGCAGTTCTTC.